Following are 18 T cell receptor beta chains from one sample sequenced in a study of blood T cells in healthy people across ages. A sample-barcoded 5' primer and a J-beta primer mix were used in a second PCR of roughly 6 to 11 cycles. TCRdb used MiXCR to reprocess the 5' RACE reads, holding one entry per CDR3 protein. The sample consists of some 890,000 distinct CDR3 sequences, around 29% of them appearing once. This sample also appeared in a second study, on T cells of mothers and their children.

What was sequenced was blood. These receptors were obtained from a woman aged 35 to 49 in good health.

This clonotype was seen more than once but under ten times. The V gene is TRBV6-5, the J gene TRBJ1-1; the match to TRBD1 covers 9 bases. Germline V gene data show CDR1 as MNHEY and CDR2 as SVGAGI. After removal of 2 bases from V and 0 bases from J, the junction contained 13 bases not matched to a gene. The CDR3 sequence is 19 residues long. The CDR3 DNA reads as TGTGCCAGCAGTTACGGGGGACAGGGAATCTCCTCAATGAACACTGAAGCTTTCTTT. Translating gives CASSYGGQGISSMNTEAFF.

This clonotype was counted many times. The gene calls are TRBV7-2 and TRBJ2-3, with 15 bases that match TRBD2. The junction had 5 bases not matched to a gene; V was cut back by 1 base and J by 6 bases. This CDR3 contains 17 residues. CDR1 and CDR2 from the germline V gene are SGHTA and FQGNSA. This chain's CDR3 is CASSLVGLAGGRDTQYF. The CDR3 DNA reads as TGTGCCAGCAGCTTAGTCGGACTAGCGGGGGGGCGTGATACGCAGTATTTT.

This chain links TRBV11-3 with TRBJ2-1, with D hard to call. This CDR3 has 13 amino acids. Trimming took 3 bases from V and 5 from J, leaving 8 bases between them. Germline V lookup: CDR1 SGHNT, CDR2 YENEEA. Written as DNA, the CDR3 is TGTGCCAGCAGCTTGGCCGACCACAATGAGCAGTTCTTC. Translation gives CASSLADHNEQFF.

This clonotype has just one count. The junction shows a germline mismatch at one end, possibly a read error. The J gene is TRBJ2-3, the V gene TRBV12-3 or TRBV12-4; D gene uncertain. The CDR3 has 12 amino acids. The CDR3 here is CASSFGTDAQYF. In DNA, the CDR3 is TGTGCCAGCAGTTTCGGCACAGATGCGCAGTATTTT.

This clonotype was counted between two and nine times. The chain recombines TRBV7-9 with TRBJ2-7; weak D call: TRBD1 (5 bases). Germline CDR1 SEHNR, CDR2 FQNEAQ (reference sequence). V lost 4 bases and J 2 bases, leaving 18 bases between the germline ends. There are 16 residues in the CDR3. CDR3 sequence (DNA): TGTGCCAGCAGCTCCGGCCCGGCAGGGCGGCCCTACGAGCAGTACTTC. Its protein is CASSSGPAGRPYEQYF.

This clonotype was seen only a few times. This chain connects TRBV28 to TRBJ2-7; D may be TRBD1 (6 bases). The germline CDR1 and CDR2 sequences are MDHEN and SYDVKM. V gave up 6 bases and J gave up 3 bases, with 15 bases separating them. The CDR3 is 14 residues long. In nucleotides, the CDR3 is TGTGCCAGCAGCCAGCCCCGGACAGTCTACGAGCAGTACTTC. Encoded protein: CASSQPRTVYEQYF.

J is TRBJ1-5 and V is TRBV5-6; D remains ambiguous. Germline V CDR1 and CDR2: SGHDT, YYEEEE. Deletions cut 2 bases from V and 0 bases from J, with 12 bases between. This CDR3 comprises 16 residues. The CDR3 reads CASSFRASLSNQPQHF. In DNA form, the CDR3 reads TGTGCCAGCAGCTTTCGGGCCTCTCTTAGCAATCAGCCCCAGCATTTT.

Points on this clonotype: A much larger clonotype is one base distant, so this may be a read error. V usage is TRBV28 and J usage is TRBJ2-7; 9 nucleotides agree with TRBD1. Germline loops: CDR1 MDHEN, CDR2 SYDVKM. This CDR3 region has 15 residues. CDR3 region: CASWAGTGNSHEQYF. The CDR3 region has the DNA TGTGCCAGCTGGGCCGGGACAGGGAACTCCCACGAGCAGTACTTC.

This clonotype turned up a few times. For the CDR3, the DNA is TGTGCCAGCAGCGGGGGAAGGGCTCGGAAGAACACTGAAGCTTTCTTT. Translating it yields CASSGGRARKNTEAFF. The V and J genes are TRBV2 and TRBJ1-1; weak D call: TRBD1 (5 bases). The V gene's germline CDR1 is SNHLY and CDR2 FYNNEI. The CDR3 has 16 amino acids. Between the trimmed V and J ends, which lost 6 bases and 1 base, there was a span of 18 bases.

Many counts were recorded for this clonotype. The chain couples TRBV5-6 to TRBJ2-5; 7 bases match TRBD1. CDR3 length: 16 amino acids. Germline values: CDR1 SGHDT, CDR2 YYEEEE. V lost 4 bases and J lost 4; bases outside the gene matches: 13. This chain's CDR3 is CASSPTRQGSLETQYF. The DNA of the CDR3 is TGTGCCAGCAGCCCTACCCGACAGGGTTCCTTAGAGACCCAGTACTTC.

The rearrangement joins TRBV24-1 to TRBJ2-1; 9 bases agree with TRBD1. This CDR3 has 16 residues. Unmatched junction bases numbered 8, after V lost 4 bases and J lost 5 bases. CDR1 is KGHDR, CDR2 SFDVKD, per germline. The CDR3 DNA is TGTGCCACCAGTGAAAACCCCGGGACAGGGAACAATGAGCAGTTCTTC. Encoded protein: CATSENPGTGNNEQFF.

This clonotype was counted many times. This sequence joins TRBV7-9 and TRBJ2-5; D might be TRBD1 (6 bases). CDR3 length: 14 residues. Trimming pared 4 bases from V and 2 bases from J, leaving 11 bases between. Germline V gene lookup returns CDR1 SEHNR and CDR2 FQNEAQ (reference sequence). The CDR3 DNA reads TGTGCCAGCAGCTCCCAGGGGCGGCAAGAGACCCAGTACTTC. Translation: CASSSQGRQETQYF.

This chain links TRBV20-1 with TRBJ1-1; maybe TRBD1 (5 bases). The germline CDR1 and CDR2 sequences are DFQATT and SNEGSKA (reference sequence). The CDR3 contains 14 residues. Trimming took 1 base from V and 5 from J, leaving 14 bases between them. The CDR3 nucleotides read TGCAGTGCTAGAGCTCCGCAGGGATTTACTGAAGCTTTCTTT. Protein: CSARAPQGFTEAFF.

This clonotype was seen only a few times. V gene TRBV2 combines with J gene TRBJ1-5; D gene ambiguous. V was pared by 6 bases and J by 4 bases, with 16 bases between. The CDR3 covers 15 residues. Germline V lookup: CDR1 SNHLY, CDR2 FYNNEI. Here the CDR3 reads CASRGDGSPNQPQHF. CDR3 bases: TGTGCCAGCAGGGGAGACGGATCCCCAAATCAGCCCCAGCATTTT.

This clonotype turned up a few times. The V and J genes are TRBV14 and TRBJ2-7, with D maybe TRBD1 (6 bases). Germline CDR1 is SGHDN and CDR2 is FVKESK. This CDR3 spans 15 amino acids. The V and J ends lost 2 bases and 1 base respectively, with 12 bases between them. The CDR3, as DNA: TGTGCCAGCAGCCAATCCTTGGGGGCGTCCTACGAGCAGTACTTC. Translation gives CASSQSLGASYEQYF.

This rearrangement joins TRBV5-1 to TRBJ2-7, with 7 bases that match TRBD1. This CDR3 has 16 amino acids. The junction had 9 bases not matched to a gene; V was cut back by 0 bases and J by 3 bases. The germline CDR1 and CDR2 sequences are SGHRS and YFSETQ. DNA of the CDR3: TGCGCCAGCAGCTTGGCGGACAGGAACCTTAACTACGAGCAGTACTTC. It yields the protein CASSLADRNLNYEQYF.

The rearrangement links TRBV11-2 to TRBJ1-1, with TRBD1 matching 8 bases. CDR1 SGHAT and CDR2 FQNNGV come from the germline V gene. This CDR3 region has 17 residues. Trimming removed 1 base from V and 0 bases from J; junction bases left unmatched: 7. In DNA, the CDR3 is TGTGCCAGCAGCTTAGTATCAGGGGGCACATTGAACACTGAAGCTTTCTTT. As protein: CASSLVSGGTLNTEAFF.

The sample holds a few counts of this clonotype. The gene calls are TRBV19 and TRBJ2-1; TRBD2 is a possible D gene (6 bases). The CDR3 has 16 residues. Germline values: CDR1 LNHDA, CDR2 SQIVND (reference sequence). V lost 3 bases, J lost 3 bases, and 15 bases lay in between. Written as DNA, the CDR3 is TGTGCCAGTAGTATTACTCCTGGCGGGGTCTACAATGAGCAGTTCTTC. Residues: CASSITPGGVYNEQFF.